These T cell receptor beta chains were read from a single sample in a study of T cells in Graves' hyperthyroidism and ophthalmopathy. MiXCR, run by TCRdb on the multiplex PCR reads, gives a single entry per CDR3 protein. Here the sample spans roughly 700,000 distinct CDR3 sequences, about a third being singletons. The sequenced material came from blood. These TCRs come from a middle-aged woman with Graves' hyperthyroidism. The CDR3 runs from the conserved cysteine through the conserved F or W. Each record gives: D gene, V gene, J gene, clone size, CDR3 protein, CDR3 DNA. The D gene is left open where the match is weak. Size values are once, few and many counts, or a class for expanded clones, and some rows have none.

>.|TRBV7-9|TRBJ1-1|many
CASSLGAVEAFF
TGTGCCAGCAGCTTAGGGGCGGTTGAAGCTTTCTTT
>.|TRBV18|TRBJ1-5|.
CASSHKPGRNQPQHF
TGTGCCAGCTCACACAAACCAGGGCGTAATCAGCCCCAGCATTTT
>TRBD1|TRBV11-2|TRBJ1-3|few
CASSLLGQGNGNTIYF
TGTGCCAGCAGCTTACTGGGACAGGGTAATGGAAACACCATATATTTT
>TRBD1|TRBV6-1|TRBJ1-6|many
CASSVWDSYNSPLHF
TGTGCCAGCAGTGTGTGGGACAGCTATAATTCACCCCTCCACTTT
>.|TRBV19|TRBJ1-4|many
CATAGQMANEKLFF
TGTGCCACCGCGGGGCAGATGGCTAATGAAAAACTGTTTTTT
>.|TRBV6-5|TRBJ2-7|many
CATTFEKANIHEQYF
TGTGCCACCACGTTCGAGAAGGCGAATATCCACGAGCAGTACTTC
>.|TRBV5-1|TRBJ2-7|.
CASSTQGSLNEQYF
TGCGCCAGCAGCACTCAGGGGAGTCTTAACGAGCAGTACTTC
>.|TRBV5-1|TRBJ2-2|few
CASSREGGELFF
TGCGCCAGCAGCCGAGAGGGCGGGGAGCTGTTTTTT
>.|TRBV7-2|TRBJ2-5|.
CASSPPGVSRETQYF
TGTGCCAGCAGCCCCCCCGGGGTCTCAAGGGAGACCCAGTACTTC
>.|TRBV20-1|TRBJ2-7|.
CSARGGGRPSYEQCF
TGCAGTGCTAGAGGAGGAGGTCGACCCTCCTACGAGCAGTGCTTC
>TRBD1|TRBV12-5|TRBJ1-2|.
CASGSDRAYGYTF
TGTGCTAGTGGTTCAGACAGGGCCTATGGCTACACCTTC
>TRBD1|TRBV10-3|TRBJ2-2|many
CAINRQGAENTGELFF
TGTGCCATCAATCGACAGGGGGCCGAGAACACCGGGGAGCTGTTTTTT
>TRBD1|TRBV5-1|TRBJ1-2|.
CASSFPGTGGENGYTF
TGCGCCAGCAGCTTCCCGGGGACAGGGGGCGAAAATGGCTACACCTTC
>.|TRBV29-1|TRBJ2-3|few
CSVEIGRTDTQYF
TGCAGCGTTGAAATTGGACGCACAGATACGCAGTATTTT
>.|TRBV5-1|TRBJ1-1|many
CASSIHSYTEAFF
TGCGCCAGCAGCATACACAGCTACACTGAAGCTTTCTTT
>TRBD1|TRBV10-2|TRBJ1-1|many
CASAGQGKTEAFF
TGCGCCAGCGCCGGACAGGGGAAGACTGAAGCTTTCTTT
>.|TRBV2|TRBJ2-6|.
CASRGGLALGANVLTF
TGTGCCAGCAGGGGGGGGCTAGCTCTTGGAGCCAACGTCCTGACTTTC
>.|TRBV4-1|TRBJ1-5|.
CASSQGVGPSNQPQHF
TGCGCCAGCAGCCAAGGTGTAGGGCCCAGCAATCAGCCCCAGCATTTT
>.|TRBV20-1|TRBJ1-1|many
CSARGPLNEAFF
TGCAGTGCTAGGGGACCGTTGAATGAAGCTTTCTTT
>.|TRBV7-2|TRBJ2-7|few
CASSLSKFSYEQYF
TGTGCCAGCAGCTTAAGTAAGTTTTCCTACGAGCAGTACTTC
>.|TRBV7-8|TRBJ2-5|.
CASSHLPTRSNEIQETQYF
TGTGCCAGCAGCCATCTTCCGACTAGGTCCAATGAGATCCAAGAGACCCAGTACTTC
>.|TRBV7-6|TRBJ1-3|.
CASSHPGPGNTIYF
TGTGCCAGCAGCCATCCGGGACCGGGAAACACCATATATTTT
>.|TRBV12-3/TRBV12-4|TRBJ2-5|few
CASSMPGLPSQETQYF
TGTGCCAGCAGTATGCCCGGACTACCCTCGCAAGAGACCCAGTACTTC
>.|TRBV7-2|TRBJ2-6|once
CASSLGGWGTEAF
TGTGCCAGCAGTTTAGGGGGCTGGGGGACTGAAGCTTTC
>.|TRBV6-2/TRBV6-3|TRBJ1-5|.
CASSMDILVQPQHF
TGTGCCAGCAGTATGGACATCCTCGTCCAGCCCCAGCATTTT
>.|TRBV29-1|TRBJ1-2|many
CSVAPPGNYGYTF
TGCAGCGTTGCCCCCCCAGGAAACTATGGCTACACCTTC
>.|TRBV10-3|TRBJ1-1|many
CAISEGTEVTVGAFF
TGTGCCATCAGTGAGGGAACAGAAGTAACCGTGGGGGCTTTCTTT
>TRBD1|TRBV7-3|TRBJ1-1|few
CASSDDRGEGGAFF
TGTGCCAGCAGCGACGACAGGGGCGAAGGAGGAGCTTTCTTT
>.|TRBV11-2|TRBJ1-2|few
CASSLDLTGRGGYTF
TGTGCCAGCAGTCTCGACCTAACAGGCAGGGGTGGCTACACCTTC
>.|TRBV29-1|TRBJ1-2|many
CSVVPASLYGYTF
TGCAGCGTTGTTCCAGCTAGTCTCTATGGCTACACCTTC
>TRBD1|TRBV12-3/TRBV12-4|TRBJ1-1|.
CASSLGTVAFF
TGTGCCAGCAGTCTGGGGACAGTCGCCTTCTTC
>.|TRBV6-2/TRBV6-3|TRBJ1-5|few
CASMEGGLWTQPQHF
TGTGCCAGCATGGAGGGGGGGCTATGGACTCAGCCCCAGCATTTT
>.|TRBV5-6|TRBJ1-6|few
CASSYDRSRNSPLHF
TGTGCCAGCAGCTACGACAGAAGCCGCAATTCACCCCTCCACTTT
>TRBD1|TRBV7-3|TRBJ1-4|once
CASSLAQGGALFF
TGTGCCAGCAGCTTAGCCCAGGGGGGGGCACTGTTTTTT
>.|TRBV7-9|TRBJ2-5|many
CASSLVGQGVETQYF
TGTGCCAGCAGCTTAGTGGGCCAGGGAGTAGAGACCCAGTACTTC
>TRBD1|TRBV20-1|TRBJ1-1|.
CSARGQGDTEAFF
TGCAGTGCTAGAGGACAGGGGGACACTGAAGCTTTCTTT
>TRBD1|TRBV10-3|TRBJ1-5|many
CAISGSGDRNQPQHF
TGTGCCATCAGTGGGAGCGGGGACAGAAATCAGCCCCAGCATTTT
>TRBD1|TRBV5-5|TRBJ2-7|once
CASSSAPGQGREQYF
TGTGCCAGCAGCTCAGCACCGGGACAGGGCCGCGAGCAGTACTTC
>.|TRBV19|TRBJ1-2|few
CASSTRDTELYGYTF
TGTGCCAGTAGTACCCGGGACACAGAGCTCTATGGCTACACCTTC
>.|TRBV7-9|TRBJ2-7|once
CASSQESVLGFPYEQYF
TGTGCCAGCAGCCAAGAAAGTGTCCTTGGGTTTCCCTACGAGCAGTACTTC
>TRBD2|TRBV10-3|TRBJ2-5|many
CAISLTEAGDQETQYF
TGTGCCATCAGCCTGACTGAAGCGGGAGACCAAGAGACCCAGTACTTC
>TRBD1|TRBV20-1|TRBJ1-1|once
CSARVLQGASTEAFF
TGCAGTGCTAGAGTCCTACAGGGGGCATCCACTGAAGCTTTCTTT
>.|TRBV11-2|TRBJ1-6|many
CASSLGILTYNSPLHF
TGTGCCAGCAGCCTAGGGATATTAACCTATAATTCACCCCTCCACTTT
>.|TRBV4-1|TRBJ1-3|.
CASSRQTGWDSGNTIYF
TGCGCCAGCAGCCGGCAAACAGGGTGGGACTCTGGAAACACCATATATTTT
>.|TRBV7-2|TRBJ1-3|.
CASSIQGGNTIYF
TGTGCCAGCAGCATACAGGGAGGAAACACCATATATTTT
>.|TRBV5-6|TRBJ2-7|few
CASSLGQLTSYEQYF
TGTGCCAGCAGCTTGGGGCAGCTTACCTCCTACGAGCAGTACTTC
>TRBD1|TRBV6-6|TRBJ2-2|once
CASSEAWDRDGELFF
TGTGCCAGCAGTGAAGCGTGGGACAGGGACGGGGAGCTGTTTTTT
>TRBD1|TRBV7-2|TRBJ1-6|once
CASSFPSGQGIYNSPLHF
TGTGCCAGCAGCTTTCCTTCCGGACAGGGGATATATAATTCACCCCTCCACTTT
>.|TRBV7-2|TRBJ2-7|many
CASSLWALGSLEQYF
TGTGCCAGCAGCCTATGGGCCTTGGGGTCACTCGAGCAGTACTTC
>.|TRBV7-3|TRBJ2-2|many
CASSFSTGELFF
TGTGCCAGCAGCTTCTCCACCGGGGAGCTGTTTTTT
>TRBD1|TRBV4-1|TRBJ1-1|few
CASSQGTGGGNTEAFF
TGCGCCAGCAGCCAGGGGACAGGGGGCGGGAACACTGAAGCTTTCTTT
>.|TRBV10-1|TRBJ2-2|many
CASREGAGTGELFF
TGCGCCAGCAGGGAGGGGGCTGGGACCGGGGAGCTGTTTTTT
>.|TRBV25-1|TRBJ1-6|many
CASSEQGDSPLHF
TGTGCCAGCAGTGAACAGGGTGATTCACCCCTCCACTTT
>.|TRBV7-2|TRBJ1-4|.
CASSPSGLGNEKLFF
TGTGCCAGCAGTCCCAGCGGGCTGGGGAATGAAAAACTGTTTTTT
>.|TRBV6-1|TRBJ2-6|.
CASSLSSFSGANVLTF
TGTGCCAGCAGTTTATCGTCCTTCTCTGGGGCCAACGTCCTGACTTTC
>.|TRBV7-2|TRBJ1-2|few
CASSRSNVPAVYGYTF
TGTGCCAGCAGCCGATCCAACGTTCCAGCAGTCTATGGCTACACCTTC
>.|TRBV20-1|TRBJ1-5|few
CSASPPNQPQHF
TGCAGTGCTAGTCCCCCCAATCAGCCCCAGCATTTT
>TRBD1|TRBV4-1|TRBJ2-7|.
CASSQVGQGTDEQYF
TGCGCCAGCAGCCAAGTGGGACAGGGGACCGACGAGCAGTACTTC
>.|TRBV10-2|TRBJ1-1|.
CASRARARAFF
TGCGCCAGCAGGGCCAGGGCCAGAGCTTTCTTT